The 21 T cell receptor beta chains below all came from one sample that was sequenced in a study of tumor-infiltrating lymphocytes in oesophageal squamous cell carcinoma (dated by TCRdb to 2015 to 2016). The library came from PCR. Sequencer: Illumina HiSeq 2000. Using fastp trimming at Q25 and MiXCR clonotype assembly, TCRdb reanalyzed the public sequencing data and kept in-frame beta chains. Each CDR3 protein gets just one entry, which takes the most common genes and DNA from the rows behind it. For this sample there are over 10,000 distinct CDR3 sequences; 45% to 65% appear just once. The ten largest clones represent approximately 35% of the sample. Sequencing was performed on esophageal tumor tissue. Receptors were obtained from a male donor with esophageal squamous cell carcinoma.

The V gene is TRBV7-2, the J gene TRBJ2-7; tentative D call: TRBD1 (5 bases). Gene TRBJ2-5 matches the end of the DNA better, so the J call may be wrong. The CDR3 has 12 residues. Germline lookup yields CDR1 SGHTA and CDR2 FQGNSA. The CDR3 nucleotides read TGTGCCAGCAGCTTAAAGGGGGAGACCCAGTACTTC. It translates to CASSLKGETQYF.

With respect to this clonotype: This may arise from a read error, as a much more abundant clone is one base away. The chain has TRBV5-4 and TRBJ2-4; unclear D gene. CDR1 SGHNT and CDR2 YYREEE come from the germline V gene (reference sequence). This CDR3 has 11 residues. V lost 0 bases and J lost 13, with 8 bases in between. The CDR3 region is CASSLAHEQYF. The CDR3 nucleotides are TGTGCCAGCAGCTTGGCGCATGAGCAGTACTTC.

J is TRBJ2-5 and V is TRBV6-1; 9 nucleotides line up with TRBD2. The last part of the DNA fits TRBJ2-1 better; the J call may be wrong. CDR1 MNHNS and CDR2 SASEGT come from the germline V gene. This CDR3 is 15 amino acids long. The CDR3 DNA reads as TGTGCCAGCAGTGATTGGGCGGGGGGGTACAATGAGCAGTTCTTC. This codes for CASSDWAGGYNEQFF.

Sample share makes this clonotype large. The J gene is TRBJ2-1, the V gene TRBV7-3; the match to TRBD1 covers 8 bases. V gave up 4 bases and J gave up 10 bases; unmatched junction bases: 6. Looked up from germline, CDR1 is SGHTA and CDR2 is FQGTGA. The CDR3 spans 13 residues. The CDR3 bases are TGTGCCAGCAGCTCCCCGGACAGGGAAGAGCAGTTCTTC. The encoded protein is CASSSPDREEQFF.

The chain joins TRBV6-8 to TRBJ2-5; 8 nucleotides align to TRBD2. The J call may be incorrect, as the DNA end agrees better with TRBJ2-7. Germline lookup yields CDR1 MNHGY and CDR2 SAAAGT. The CDR3 loop spans 14 amino acids. In nucleotides, the CDR3 is TGTGCCAGCAGTGAAGCGGGAGTTCTCTACGAGCAGTACTTC. Protein sequence: CASSEAGVLYEQYF.

This clonotype was seen a handful of times. CDR3 coding DNA: TGTGCCAGCAGCTTAGTCTCCAGTAACTCCTACGAGCAGTACTTC. It encodes CASSLVSSNSYEQYF. This chain uses TRBV7-6 with TRBJ2-5; D gene unclear. The DNA end favors TRBJ2-7, so the J call may be wrong. Germline V gives CDR1 SGHVS, CDR2 FNYEAQ. CDR3 length: 15 amino acids.

The rearrangement joins TRBV12-3 or TRBV12-4 to TRBJ2-1, with 11 bases matching TRBD1. The CDR3 consists of 16 residues. V dropped 2 bases and J dropped 6; count of bases not matched to a gene: 6. Here the CDR3 reads CASSLRRTGGLNEQFF. DNA for the CDR3: TGTGCCAGCAGTTTACGGAGGACAGGGGGCCTCAATGAGCAGTTCTTC.

This rearrangement joins TRBV7-3 to TRBJ2-3; 7 bases are a match to TRBD2. Gene TRBJ2-5 matches the end of the DNA better, so the J call may be wrong. CDR1 and CDR2 (germline): SGHTA, FQGTGA. This CDR3 has 14 residues. The CDR3 DNA is TGTGCCAGCAGCTTACGGCGGGGGAGGGAGACCCAGTACTTC. Translation: CASSLRRGRETQYF.

The CDR3 loop reads CAISSGDSFATEAFF. CDR3 DNA sequence: TGTGCCATCAGCTCTGGGGACTCGTTTGCCACTGAAGCTTTCTTT. V gene TRBV10-3 combines with J gene TRBJ1-1, with D tentatively TRBD1 (5 bases). Trimming stripped 6 bases from V and 4 bases from J, with 18 bases between. The CDR3 has 15 amino acids. Germline V gene data show CDR1 as ENHRY and CDR2 as SYGVKD.

V usage is TRBV6-1 and J usage is TRBJ1-5; D unresolved. CDR1 is MNHNS, CDR2 SASEGT, per germline. CDR3 length equals 14 residues. V was cut by 5 bases and J by 7 bases, with 15 bases left in between. The CDR3 DNA sequence: TGTGCCAGCAGTTATAGACTTGGAGACCAGCCCCAGCATTTT. Protein product: CASSYRLGDQPQHF.

In its sample, this clonotype was seen many times. This sequence joins TRBV27 and TRBJ2-1; 8 bases line up with TRBD2. CDR1 is MNHEY, CDR2 SMNVEV, per germline (reference sequence). The trim removed 10 bases at V and 4 bases at J, leaving 9 bases unmatched. There are 14 residues in the CDR3. In nucleotides, the CDR3 is TGTGCCACATATCGGGGGGGCGATTACAATGAGCAGTTCTTC. Its protein product is CATYRGGDYNEQFF.

This rearrangement joins TRBV7-3 to TRBJ2-4; D is unresolved. The J call is in doubt because the DNA end fits TRBJ2-1 better. The CDR3 runs to 13 residues. Germline assignment: CDR1 SGHTA and CDR2 FQGTGA. This CDR3 is CASSSSDLETQFF. In DNA, the CDR3 is TGTGCCAGCAGCTCCTCCGACTTAGAGACCCAGTTCTTC.

The rearrangement uses TRBV7-8 and TRBJ2-1, with a possible D match to TRBD2 (6 bases). The better agreement between TRBJ2-7 and the DNA end casts doubt on the J call. CDR3 size: 18 residues. Per germline, CDR1 SGHVS and CDR2 FQNEAQ. CDR3 bases: TGTGCCAGCAGCTTAGCCCTCCCGGGAGCCCTATTCCGCAATGAGCAGTACTTC. Its protein product is CASSLALPGALFRNEQYF.

Concerning this clonotype itself: It is likely a read error, because the conserved phenylalanine at the end of the CDR3 is missing. The DNA is left out, because the CDR3 cannot be placed on it with certainty; the CDR3 is given as TCRdb lists it. This sequence joins TRBV7-3 and TRBJ2-4; the table's D call of TRBD1 was not tested on the DNA. Inclusive of both ends, the CDR3 amounts to 9 amino acids. CDR1 SGHTA and CDR2 FQGTGA come from the germline V gene. CDR3 sequence: CASSVRGLM.

V is TRBV20-1 and J is TRBJ2-1; D remains ambiguous. The DNA end is a closer match to TRBJ2-7, so the J assignment may be wrong. The germline V gene has CDR1 DFQATT and CDR2 SNEGSKA (reference sequence). The CDR3 length is 14 residues. CDR3 loop: CSARDRTDSYEQYF. The CDR3 nucleotides read TGCAGTGCTAGAGACAGGACGGACTCCTACGAGCAGTACTTC.

To note about this clonotype: Given the absence of the conserved phenylalanine or tryptophan at the CDR3 end, a read error is likely. The DNA is left out, because the CDR3 cannot be placed on it with certainty; the CDR3 is given as TCRdb lists it. This chain joins TRBV5-1 and TRBJ2-6; the table's D call of TRBD2 was not tested on the DNA. Looked up from germline, CDR1 is SGHRS and CDR2 is YFSETQ. The CDR3 is made up of 21 amino acids, end residues included. The CDR3: CASSLGQGAGLAGDNEQFFGP.

This clonotype was detected a few times. This chain connects TRBV7-8 to TRBJ2-1; 9 bases are shared with TRBD1. The end of the DNA fits TRBJ2-7 better, so the J call may be wrong. This CDR3 region has 16 residues. CDR1 is SGHVS and CDR2 is FQNEAQ in the germline V gene. CDR3 in amino acids: CASSLEALDRGYEQYF. In nucleotides, the CDR3 is TGTGCCAGCAGCTTAGAAGCCTTGGACAGGGGTTACGAGCAGTACTTC.

This clonotype was seen at least ten times. V and J are TRBV27 and TRBJ2-1, with TRBD1 identical over 11 bases. CDR1 MNHEY and CDR2 SMNVEV come from the germline V gene (reference sequence). CDR3 length: 15 amino acids. V lost 5 bases and J lost 4; bases outside the gene matches: 4. The CDR3 protein is CASSRGTGGYNEQFF. In DNA, the CDR3 is TGTGCCAGCAGTAGAGGGACAGGGGGGTACAATGAGCAGTTCTTC.

The chain carries TRBV10-2 and TRBJ2-1; TRBD2 aligns across 14 bases. From germline, CDR1 is WSHSY and CDR2 SAAADI. CDR3 length: 16 amino acids. The ends lost 7 bases at V and 7 bases at J; junction bases unmatched: 9. CDR3 in amino acids: CASTRLAGGPGNEQFF. CDR3 DNA: TGCGCCAGCACCCGACTAGCGGGGGGGCCGGGGAATGAGCAGTTCTTC.

V and J are TRBV19 and TRBJ2-5, with D possibly matching TRBD1 (6 bases). The J call could be wrong; TRBJ2-1 is a better fit for the DNA end. Germline values: CDR1 LNHDA, CDR2 SQIVND (reference sequence). This CDR3 comprises 19 residues. Written as DNA, the CDR3 is TGTGCCAGTACCCCCGGGACACTAAATTCCGAGAGGTCCTACAATGAGCAGTTCTTC. It codes for CASTPGTLNSERSYNEQFF.

The rearrangement links TRBV7-9 to TRBJ2-1; D is perhaps TRBD2 (6 bases). Matching the DNA end better, TRBJ2-7 makes the J call doubtful. This CDR3 is 15 amino acids long. Germline V gene data show CDR1 as SEHNR and CDR2 as FQNEAQ (reference sequence). CDR3: CASSGDWRGSYEQYF. In DNA, the CDR3 is TGTGCCAGCAGTGGGGACTGGCGGGGATCCTACGAGCAGTACTTC.